Given below is one T cell receptor (beta chain) in context. With V trimmed by 4 bases and J by 7 bases, 7 bases remained unmatched. Germline V gene data show CDR1 as LNHDA and CDR2 as SQIVND (reference sequence). This CDR3 is built from 15 residues. As to time point: blood from clinic visit 5 months post-surgery; TSC patient then seizure free. The assay was immunoSEQ multiplex PCR, and TCRdb's table has in-frame clones only and misses some. The table includes hundreds of thousands of clones, 93% detected once. The data originate from a study of brain T cells in children with intractable seizures. V and J are TRBV19 and TRBJ2-1, with 10 bases identical to TRBD2. The material sequenced was peripheral blood, taken approximately 5 months after surgery. This clonotype originated in a boy younger than two with tuberous sclerosis and intractable seizures. CDR3 region: CASSTSGGGVNEQFF. In nucleotides, the CDR3 is TGTGCCAGTAGTACCAGCGGGGGGGGAGTTAATGAGCAGTTCTTC.